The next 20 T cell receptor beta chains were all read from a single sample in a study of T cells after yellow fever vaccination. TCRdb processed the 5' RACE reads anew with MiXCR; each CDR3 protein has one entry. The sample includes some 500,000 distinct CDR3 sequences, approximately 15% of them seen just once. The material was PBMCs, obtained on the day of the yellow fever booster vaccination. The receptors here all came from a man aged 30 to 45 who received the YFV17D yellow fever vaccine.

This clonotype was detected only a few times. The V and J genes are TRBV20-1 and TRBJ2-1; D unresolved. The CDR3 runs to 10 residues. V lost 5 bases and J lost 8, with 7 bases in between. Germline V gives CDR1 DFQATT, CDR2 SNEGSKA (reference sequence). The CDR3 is CSAVDDEQFF. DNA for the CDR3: TGCAGTGCTGTCGATGATGAGCAGTTCTTC.

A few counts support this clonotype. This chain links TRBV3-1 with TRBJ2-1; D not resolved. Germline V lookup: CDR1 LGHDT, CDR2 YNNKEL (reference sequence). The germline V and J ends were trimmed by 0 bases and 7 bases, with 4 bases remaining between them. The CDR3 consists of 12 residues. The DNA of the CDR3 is TGTGCCAGCAGCCAAGATCAGAATGAGCAGTTCTTC. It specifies CASSQDQNEQFF.

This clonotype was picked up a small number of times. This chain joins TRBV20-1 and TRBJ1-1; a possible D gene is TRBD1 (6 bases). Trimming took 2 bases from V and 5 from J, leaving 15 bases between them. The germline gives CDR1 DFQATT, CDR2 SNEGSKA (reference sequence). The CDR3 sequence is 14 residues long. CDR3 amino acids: CSARFPGGLTEAFF. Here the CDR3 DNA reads TGCAGTGCTAGATTCCCGGGGGGCCTGACTGAAGCTTTCTTT.

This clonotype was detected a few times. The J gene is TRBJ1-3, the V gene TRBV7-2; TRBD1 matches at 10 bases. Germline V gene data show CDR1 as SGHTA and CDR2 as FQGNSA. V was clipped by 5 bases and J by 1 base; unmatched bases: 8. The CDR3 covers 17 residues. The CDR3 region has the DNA TGTGCCAGCAGCGAACAGACAGGGGGCCGTTCTGGAAACACCATATATTTT. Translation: CASSEQTGGRSGNTIYF.

CDR3 in DNA: TGCAGTGCTAGAGGTCATTACCTTAGCGGGAGCTACAATGAGCAGTTCTTC. It is translated as CSARGHYLSGSYNEQFF. This sequence joins TRBV20-1 and TRBJ2-1; 9 nucleotides agree with TRBD2. The CDR3 runs to 17 residues. Trimming removed 1 base from V and 3 bases from J; junction bases left unmatched: 10. Germline assignment: CDR1 DFQATT and CDR2 SNEGSKA (reference sequence).

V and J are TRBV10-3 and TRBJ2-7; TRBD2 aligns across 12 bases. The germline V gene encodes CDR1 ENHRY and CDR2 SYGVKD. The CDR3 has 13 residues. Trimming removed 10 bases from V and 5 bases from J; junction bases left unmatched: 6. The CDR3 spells CATLAGGEDEQYF. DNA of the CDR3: TGTGCCACCCTAGCGGGAGGGGAGGACGAGCAGTACTTC.

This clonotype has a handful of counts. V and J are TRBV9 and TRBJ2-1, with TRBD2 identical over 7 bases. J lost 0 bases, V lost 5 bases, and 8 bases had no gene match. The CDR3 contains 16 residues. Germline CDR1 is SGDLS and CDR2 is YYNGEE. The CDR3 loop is CASSLSGSSSYNEQFF. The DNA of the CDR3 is TGTGCCAGCAGTCTTAGCGGGTCCAGCTCCTACAATGAGCAGTTCTTC.

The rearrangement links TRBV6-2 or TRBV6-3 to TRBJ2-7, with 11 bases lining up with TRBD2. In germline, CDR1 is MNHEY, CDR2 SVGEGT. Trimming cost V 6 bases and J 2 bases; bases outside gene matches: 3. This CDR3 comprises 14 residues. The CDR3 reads CASRRLAGPYEQYF. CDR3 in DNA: TGTGCCAGCAGAAGACTAGCGGGACCCTACGAGCAGTACTTC.

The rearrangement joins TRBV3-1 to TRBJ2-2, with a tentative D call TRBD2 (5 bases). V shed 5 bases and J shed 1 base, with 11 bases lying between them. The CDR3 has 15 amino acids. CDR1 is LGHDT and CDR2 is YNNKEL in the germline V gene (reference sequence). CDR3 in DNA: TGTGCCAGCAGCGCCGGACTTTTGAACACCGGGGAGCTGTTTTTT. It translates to CASSAGLLNTGELFF.

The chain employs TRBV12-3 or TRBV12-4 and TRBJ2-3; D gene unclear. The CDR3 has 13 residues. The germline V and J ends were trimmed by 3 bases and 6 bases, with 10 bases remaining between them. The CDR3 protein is CASSFFEPDTQYF. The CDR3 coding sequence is TGTGCCAGCAGTTTTTTTGAGCCGGATACGCAGTATTTT.

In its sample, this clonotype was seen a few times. Here the CDR3 DNA reads TGCGCCAGCAGCCAAGTGAGGGGGGGCGGGGCCAACGTCCTGACTTTC. Residues: CASSQVRGGGANVLTF. The chain combines TRBV4-3 with TRBJ2-6; tentatively, D is TRBD2 (7 bases). The CDR3 totals 16 residues. Germline loops: CDR1 LGHNA, CDR2 YSLEER. Trimming cost V 1 base and J 4 bases, with 11 bases left between them.

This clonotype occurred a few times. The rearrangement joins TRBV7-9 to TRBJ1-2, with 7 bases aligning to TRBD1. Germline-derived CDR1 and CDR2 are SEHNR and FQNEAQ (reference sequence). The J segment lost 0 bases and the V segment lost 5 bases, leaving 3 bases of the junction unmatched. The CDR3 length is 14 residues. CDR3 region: CASSRDSANYGYTF. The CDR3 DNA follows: TGTGCCAGCAGCCGGGACAGCGCTAACTATGGCTACACCTTC.

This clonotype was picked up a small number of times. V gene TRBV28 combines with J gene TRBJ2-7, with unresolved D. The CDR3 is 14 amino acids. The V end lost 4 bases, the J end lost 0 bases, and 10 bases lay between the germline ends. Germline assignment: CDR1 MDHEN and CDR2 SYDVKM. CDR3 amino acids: CASSSPRPSYEQYF. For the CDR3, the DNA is TGTGCCAGCAGTTCCCCCCGGCCCTCCTACGAGCAGTACTTC.

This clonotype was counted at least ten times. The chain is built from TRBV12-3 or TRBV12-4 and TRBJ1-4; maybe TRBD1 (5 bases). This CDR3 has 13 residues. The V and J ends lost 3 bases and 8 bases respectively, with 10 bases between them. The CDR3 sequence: CASSFGGDEKLFF. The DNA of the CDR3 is TGTGCCAGCAGTTTTGGAGGGGACGAAAAACTGTTTTTT.

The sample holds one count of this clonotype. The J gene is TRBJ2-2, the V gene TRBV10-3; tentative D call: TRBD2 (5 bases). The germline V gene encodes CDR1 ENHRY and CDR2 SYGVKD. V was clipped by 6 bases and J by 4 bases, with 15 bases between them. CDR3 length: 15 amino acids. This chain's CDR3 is CAIREALGSTGELFF. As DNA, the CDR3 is TGTGCCATCAGGGAGGCTCTGGGGAGCACCGGGGAGCTGTTTTTT.

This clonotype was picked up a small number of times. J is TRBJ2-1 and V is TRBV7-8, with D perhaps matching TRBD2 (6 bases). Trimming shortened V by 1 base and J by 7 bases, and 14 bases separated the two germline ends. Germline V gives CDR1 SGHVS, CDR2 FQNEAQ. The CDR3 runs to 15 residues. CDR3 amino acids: CASSLEAGTRNEQFF. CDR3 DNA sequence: TGTGCCAGCAGCTTAGAGGCAGGGACTCGGAATGAGCAGTTCTTC.

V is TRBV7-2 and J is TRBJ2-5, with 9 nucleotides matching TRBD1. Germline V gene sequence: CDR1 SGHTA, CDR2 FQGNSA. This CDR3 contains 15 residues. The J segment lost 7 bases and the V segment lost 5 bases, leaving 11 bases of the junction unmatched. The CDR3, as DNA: TGTGCCAGCAGCCTCGGGACAGGGCCCCAGGGGACCCAGTACTTC. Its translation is CASSLGTGPQGTQYF.

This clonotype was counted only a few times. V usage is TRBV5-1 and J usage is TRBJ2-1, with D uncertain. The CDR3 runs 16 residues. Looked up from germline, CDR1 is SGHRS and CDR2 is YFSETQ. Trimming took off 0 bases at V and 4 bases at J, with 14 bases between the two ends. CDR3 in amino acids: CASSLEEIGFYNEQFF. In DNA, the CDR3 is TGCGCCAGCAGCTTGGAAGAAATAGGCTTTTACAATGAGCAGTTCTTC.

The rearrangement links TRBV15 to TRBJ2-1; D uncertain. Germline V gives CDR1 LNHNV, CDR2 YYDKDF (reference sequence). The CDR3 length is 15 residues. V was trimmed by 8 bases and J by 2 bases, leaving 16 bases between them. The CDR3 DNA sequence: TGTGCCACCGTTAAGCCTGGAGTGGCCTACAATGAGCAGTTCTTC. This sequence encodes CATVKPGVAYNEQFF.

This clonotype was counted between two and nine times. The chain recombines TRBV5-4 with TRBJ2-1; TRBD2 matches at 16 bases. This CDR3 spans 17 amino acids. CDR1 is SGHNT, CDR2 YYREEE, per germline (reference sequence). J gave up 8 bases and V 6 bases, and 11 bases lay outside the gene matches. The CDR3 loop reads CASTTPGLAGGVDEQFF. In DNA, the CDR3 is TGTGCCAGCACGACCCCGGGACTAGCGGGAGGGGTCGATGAGCAGTTCTTC.